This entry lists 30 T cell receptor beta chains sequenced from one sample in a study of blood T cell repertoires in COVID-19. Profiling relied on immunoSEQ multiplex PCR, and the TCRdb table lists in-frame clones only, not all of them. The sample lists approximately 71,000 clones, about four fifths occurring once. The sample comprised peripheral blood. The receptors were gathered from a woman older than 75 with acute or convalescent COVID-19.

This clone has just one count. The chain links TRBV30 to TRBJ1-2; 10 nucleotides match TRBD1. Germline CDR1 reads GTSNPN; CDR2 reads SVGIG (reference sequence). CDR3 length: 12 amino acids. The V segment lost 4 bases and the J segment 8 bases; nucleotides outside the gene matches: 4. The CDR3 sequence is CAWTDRGLGYTF. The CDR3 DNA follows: TGTGCCTGGACCGACAGGGGGCTAGGCTACACCTTC.

CDR3 amino acids: CASSQVPGRWTSSTDTQYF. In DNA, the CDR3 is TGCGCCAGCAGCCAAGTTCCCGGGAGGTGGACTTCTAGCACAGATACGCAGTATTTT. The chain links TRBV4-1 to TRBJ2-3, with 7 bases aligning to TRBD2. The CDR3 spans 19 residues. V trimming: 1 base; J trimming: 0 bases; junction bases outside the gene matches: 13. Germline CDR1 is MGHRA and CDR2 is YSYEKL.

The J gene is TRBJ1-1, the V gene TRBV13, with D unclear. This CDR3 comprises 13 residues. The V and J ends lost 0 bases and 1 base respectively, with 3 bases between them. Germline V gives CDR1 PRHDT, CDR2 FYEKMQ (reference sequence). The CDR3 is CASSLGQNTEAFF. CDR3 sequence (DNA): TGTGCCAGCAGCTTAGGACAGAACACTGAAGCTTTCTTT.

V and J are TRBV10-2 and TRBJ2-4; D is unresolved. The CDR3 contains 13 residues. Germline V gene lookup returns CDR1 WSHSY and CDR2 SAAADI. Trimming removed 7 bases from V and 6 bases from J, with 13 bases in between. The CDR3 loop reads CASILPGVNIQYF. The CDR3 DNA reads TGCGCCAGCATTTTGCCCGGAGTAAACATTCAGTACTTC.

In nucleotides, the CDR3 is TGTGCTAGTGGTATGAGAACAGGGTCGAGCTCCTATAATTCACCCCTCCACTTT. It codes for CASGMRTGSSSYNSPLHF. The rearrangement links TRBV12-5 to TRBJ1-6; maybe TRBD1 (6 bases). V lost 5 bases to trimming and J lost 0 bases, with 17 bases between them. The length of the CDR3 is 18 residues. The germline V gene has CDR1 LGHNT and CDR2 FRNRAP.

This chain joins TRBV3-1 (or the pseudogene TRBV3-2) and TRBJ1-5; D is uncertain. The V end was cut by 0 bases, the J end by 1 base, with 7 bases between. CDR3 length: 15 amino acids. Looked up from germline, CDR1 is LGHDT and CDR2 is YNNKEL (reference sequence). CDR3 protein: CASSQDLLSNQPQHF. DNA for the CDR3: TGTGCCAGCAGCCAAGATCTTTTGAGCAATCAGCCCCAGCATTTT.

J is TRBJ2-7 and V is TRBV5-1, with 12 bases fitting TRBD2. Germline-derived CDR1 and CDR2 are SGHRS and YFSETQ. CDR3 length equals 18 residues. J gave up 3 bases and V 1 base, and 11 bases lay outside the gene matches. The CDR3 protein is CASSLLGETSGRFYEQYF. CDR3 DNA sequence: TGCGCCAGCAGCTTGTTAGGGGAGACTAGCGGGAGATTCTACGAGCAGTACTTC.

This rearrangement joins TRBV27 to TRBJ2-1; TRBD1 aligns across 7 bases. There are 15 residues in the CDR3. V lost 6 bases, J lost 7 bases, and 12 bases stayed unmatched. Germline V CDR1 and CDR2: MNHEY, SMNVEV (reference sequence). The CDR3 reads CASSTNRGRGNEQFF. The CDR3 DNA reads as TGTGCCAGCAGCACGAACCGGGGCAGGGGGAATGAGCAGTTCTTC.

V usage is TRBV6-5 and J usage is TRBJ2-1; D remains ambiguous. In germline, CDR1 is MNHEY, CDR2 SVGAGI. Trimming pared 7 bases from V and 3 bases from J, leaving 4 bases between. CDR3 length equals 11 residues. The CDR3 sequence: CASTGYNEQFF. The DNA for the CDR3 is TGTGCCAGCACCGGCTACAATGAGCAGTTCTTC.

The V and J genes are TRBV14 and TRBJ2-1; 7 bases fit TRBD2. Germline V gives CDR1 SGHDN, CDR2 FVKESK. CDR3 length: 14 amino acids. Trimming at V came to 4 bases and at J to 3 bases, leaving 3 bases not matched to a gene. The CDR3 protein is CASSPTSIYNEQFF. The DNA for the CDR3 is TGTGCCAGCAGCCCGACTAGCATCTACAATGAGCAGTTCTTC.

CDR3 in DNA: TGTGCCAGCAGTCCCGGACTTCTTAACACCGGGGAGCTGTTTTTT. It translates to CASSPGLLNTGELFF. This chain links TRBV6-5 with TRBJ2-2; D is perhaps TRBD2 (5 bases). The CDR3 consists of 15 residues. V lost 5 bases, J lost 2 bases, and 12 bases lay in between. The germline V gene encodes CDR1 MNHEY and CDR2 SVGAGI.

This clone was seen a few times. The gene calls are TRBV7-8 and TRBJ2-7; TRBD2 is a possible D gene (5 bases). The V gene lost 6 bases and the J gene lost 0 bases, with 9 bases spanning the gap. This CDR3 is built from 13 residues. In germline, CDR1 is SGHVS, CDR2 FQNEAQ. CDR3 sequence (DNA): TGTGCCAGCAGACTAGGACGCTCCTACGAGCAGTACTTC. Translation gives CASRLGRSYEQYF.

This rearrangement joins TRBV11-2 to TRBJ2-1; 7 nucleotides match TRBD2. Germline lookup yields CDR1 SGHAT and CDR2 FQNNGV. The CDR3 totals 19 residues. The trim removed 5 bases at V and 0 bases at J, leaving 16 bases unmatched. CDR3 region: CASSKTTLTSSSSYNEQFF. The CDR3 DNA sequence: TGTGCCAGCAGCAAGACCACCCTGACTAGCAGCAGCTCCTACAATGAGCAGTTCTTC.

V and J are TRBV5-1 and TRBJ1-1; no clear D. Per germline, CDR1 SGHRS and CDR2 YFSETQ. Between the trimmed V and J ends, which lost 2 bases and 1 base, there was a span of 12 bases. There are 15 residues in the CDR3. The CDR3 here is CASSFLTSSNTEAFF. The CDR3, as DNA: TGCGCCAGCAGCTTCTTGACATCCTCGAACACTGAAGCTTTCTTT.

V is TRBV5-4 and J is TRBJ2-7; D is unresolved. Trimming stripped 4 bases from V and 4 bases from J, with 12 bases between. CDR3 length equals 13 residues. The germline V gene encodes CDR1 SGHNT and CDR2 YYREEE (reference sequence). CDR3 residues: CASSPPGSYEQYF. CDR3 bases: TGTGCCAGCAGCCCTCCGGGTAGTTACGAGCAGTACTTC.

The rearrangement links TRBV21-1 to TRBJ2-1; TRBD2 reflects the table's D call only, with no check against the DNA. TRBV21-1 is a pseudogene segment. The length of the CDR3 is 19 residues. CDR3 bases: TGTGCCAGCAGCAAACCGGGACTAGCGGGACGGGGCTCCTACAATGAGCAGTTCTTC. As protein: CASSKPGLAGRGSYNEQFF.

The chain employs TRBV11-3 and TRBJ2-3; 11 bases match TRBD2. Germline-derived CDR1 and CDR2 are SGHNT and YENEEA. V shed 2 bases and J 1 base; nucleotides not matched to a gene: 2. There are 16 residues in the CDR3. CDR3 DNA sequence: TGTGCCAGCAGCTTAAGGGGACTAGCGGGCACAGATACGCAGTATTTT. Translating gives CASSLRGLAGTDTQYF.

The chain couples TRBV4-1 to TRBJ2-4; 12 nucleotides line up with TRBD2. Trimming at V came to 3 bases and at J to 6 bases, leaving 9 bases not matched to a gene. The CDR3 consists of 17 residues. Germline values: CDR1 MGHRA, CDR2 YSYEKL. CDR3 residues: CASSQLTTSGSGNIQYF. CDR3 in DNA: TGCGCCAGCAGCCAGCTTACGACTAGCGGGAGTGGAAACATTCAGTACTTC.

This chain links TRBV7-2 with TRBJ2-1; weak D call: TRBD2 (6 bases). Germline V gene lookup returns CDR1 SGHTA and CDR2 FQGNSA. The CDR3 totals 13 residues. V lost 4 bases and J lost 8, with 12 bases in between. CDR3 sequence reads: CASSSRTIYEQFF. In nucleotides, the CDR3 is TGTGCCAGCAGCTCCAGGACTATCTATGAGCAGTTCTTC.

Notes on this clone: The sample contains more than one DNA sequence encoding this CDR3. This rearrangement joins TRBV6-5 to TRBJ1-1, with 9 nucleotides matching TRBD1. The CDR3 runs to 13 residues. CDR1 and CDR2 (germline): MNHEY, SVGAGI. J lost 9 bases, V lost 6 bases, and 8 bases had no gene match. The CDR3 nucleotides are TGTGCCAGCAGGCCACCGGGACAGGGACAAGCTTTCTTT. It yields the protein CASRPPGQGQAFF.

The CDR3 reads CASKGDGYTF. CDR3 bases: TGTGCCAGTAAGGGAGACGGCTACACCTTC. The chain employs TRBV19 and TRBJ1-2; no firm D call. The CDR3 spans 10 residues. Germline CDR1 and CDR2: LNHDA and SQIVND (reference sequence). Trimming removed 7 bases from V and 8 bases from J, with 8 bases in between.

CDR3 sequence (DNA): TGCAGCGTTGACAGGGTACAAGAGACCCAGTACTTC. Its translation: CSVDRVQETQYF. The rearrangement joins TRBV29-1 to TRBJ2-5; tentative D call: TRBD1 (5 bases). Germline assignment: CDR1 SQVTM and CDR2 ANQGSEA. This CDR3 contains 12 residues. Trimming stripped 3 bases from V and 2 bases from J, with 7 bases between.

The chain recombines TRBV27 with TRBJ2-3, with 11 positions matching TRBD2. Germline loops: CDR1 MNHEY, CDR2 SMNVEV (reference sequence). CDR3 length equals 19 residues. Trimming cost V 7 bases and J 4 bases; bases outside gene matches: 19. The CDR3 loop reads CASTTLSTVTSGRSDTQYF. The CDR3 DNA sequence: TGTGCCAGCACCACCCTCTCTACCGTTACTAGCGGGAGATCAGATACGCAGTATTTT.

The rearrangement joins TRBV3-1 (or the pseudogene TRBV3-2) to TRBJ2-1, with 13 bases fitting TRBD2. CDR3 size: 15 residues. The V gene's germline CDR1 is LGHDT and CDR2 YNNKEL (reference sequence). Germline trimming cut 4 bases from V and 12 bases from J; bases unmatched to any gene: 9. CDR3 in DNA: TGTGCCAGCAGCCCCGGGACTAGCGGGACCCGGGGGCAGTTCTTC. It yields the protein CASSPGTSGTRGQFF.

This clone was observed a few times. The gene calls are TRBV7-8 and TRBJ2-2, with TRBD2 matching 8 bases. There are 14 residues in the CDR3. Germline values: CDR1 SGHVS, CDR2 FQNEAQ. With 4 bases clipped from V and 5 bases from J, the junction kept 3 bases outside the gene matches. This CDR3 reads CASSSGGQTGELFF. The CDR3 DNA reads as TGTGCCAGCAGCTCGGGGGGGCAGACCGGGGAGCTGTTTTTT.

CDR3 DNA: TGTGCCAGCAGGACCACTAGCGAGCCTAGCACAGATACGCAGTATTTT. Translated: CASRTTSEPSTDTQYF. J is TRBJ2-3 and V is TRBV11-1, with 7 bases matching TRBD2. V trimming: 6 bases; J trimming: 0 bases; junction bases outside the gene matches: 9. The CDR3 is 16 amino acids. Germline CDR1 is SGHAT and CDR2 is FQDESV (reference sequence).

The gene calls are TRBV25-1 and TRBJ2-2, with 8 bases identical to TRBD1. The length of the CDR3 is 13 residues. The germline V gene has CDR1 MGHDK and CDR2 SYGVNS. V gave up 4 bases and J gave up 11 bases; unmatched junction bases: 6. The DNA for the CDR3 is TGTGCCAGCAGTGGTCAGGGGGCGGTTGAGCTGTTTTTT. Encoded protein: CASSGQGAVELFF. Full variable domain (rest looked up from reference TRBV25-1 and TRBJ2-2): EADIYQTPRYLVIGTGKKITLECSQTMGHDKMYWYQQDPGMELHLIHYSYGVNSTEKGDLSSESTVSRIRTEHFPLTLESARPSHTSQYLCASSGQGAVELFFGEGSRLTVL.

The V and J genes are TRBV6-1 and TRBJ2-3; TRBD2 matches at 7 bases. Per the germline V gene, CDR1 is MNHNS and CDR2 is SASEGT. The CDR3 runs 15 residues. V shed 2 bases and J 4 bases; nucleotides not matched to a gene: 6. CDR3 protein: CASSELGGGADTQYF. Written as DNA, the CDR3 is TGTGCCAGCAGTGAACTTGGGGGAGGGGCAGATACGCAGTATTTT.

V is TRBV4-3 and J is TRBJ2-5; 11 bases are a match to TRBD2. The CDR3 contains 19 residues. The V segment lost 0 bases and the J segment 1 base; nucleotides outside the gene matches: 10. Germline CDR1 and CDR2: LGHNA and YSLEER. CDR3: CASSQDFSVTSGSQETQYF. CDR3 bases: TGCGCCAGCAGCCAAGATTTTTCGGTTACTAGCGGGAGCCAAGAGACCCAGTACTTC.

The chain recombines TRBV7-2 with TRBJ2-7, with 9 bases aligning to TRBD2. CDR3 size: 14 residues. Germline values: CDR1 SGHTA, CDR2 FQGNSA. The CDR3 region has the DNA TGTGTCGTGAGGGGCCCCGGGACTAGCCGCGAGCAGTACTTC. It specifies CVVRGPGTSREQYF.